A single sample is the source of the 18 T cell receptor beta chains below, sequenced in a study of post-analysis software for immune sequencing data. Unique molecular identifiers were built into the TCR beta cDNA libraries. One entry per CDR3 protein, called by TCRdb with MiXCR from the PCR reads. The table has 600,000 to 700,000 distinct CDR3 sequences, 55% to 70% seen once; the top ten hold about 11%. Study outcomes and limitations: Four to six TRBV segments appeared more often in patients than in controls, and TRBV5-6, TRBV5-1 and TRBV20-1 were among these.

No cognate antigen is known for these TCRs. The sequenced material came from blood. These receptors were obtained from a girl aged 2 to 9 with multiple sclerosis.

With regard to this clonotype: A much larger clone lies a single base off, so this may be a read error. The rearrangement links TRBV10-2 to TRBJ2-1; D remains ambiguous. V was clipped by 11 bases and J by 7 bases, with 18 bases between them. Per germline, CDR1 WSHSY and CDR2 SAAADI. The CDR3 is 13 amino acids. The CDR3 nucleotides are TGCGCCCGAAGCGTGGGCACGGCAAATGAGCAGTTCTTC. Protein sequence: CARSVGTANEQFF.

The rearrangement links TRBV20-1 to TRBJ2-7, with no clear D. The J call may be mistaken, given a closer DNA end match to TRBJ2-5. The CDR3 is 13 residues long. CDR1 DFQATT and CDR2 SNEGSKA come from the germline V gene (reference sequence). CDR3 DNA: TGCAGTGCTAGACCGCCGTTGGGGGAGACCCAGTACTTC. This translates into CSARPPLGETQYF.

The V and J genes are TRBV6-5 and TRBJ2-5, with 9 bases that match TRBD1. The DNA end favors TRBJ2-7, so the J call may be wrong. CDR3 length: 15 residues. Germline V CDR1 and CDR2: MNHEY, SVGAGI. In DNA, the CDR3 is TGTGCCAGCAGTTACTCTAATACAGGGGGCAACGAGCAGTACTTC. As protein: CASSYSNTGGNEQYF.

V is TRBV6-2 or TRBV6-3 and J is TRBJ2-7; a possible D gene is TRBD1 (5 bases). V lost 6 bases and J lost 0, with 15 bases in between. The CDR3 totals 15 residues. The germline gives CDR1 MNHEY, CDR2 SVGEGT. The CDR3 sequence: CASRTPLTGSYEQYF. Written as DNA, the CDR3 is TGTGCCAGCAGGACCCCCCTTACAGGCTCCTACGAGCAGTACTTC.

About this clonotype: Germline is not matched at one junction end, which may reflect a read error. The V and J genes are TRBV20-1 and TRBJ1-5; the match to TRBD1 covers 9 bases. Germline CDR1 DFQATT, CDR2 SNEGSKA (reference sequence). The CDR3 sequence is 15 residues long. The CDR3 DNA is TGCAGTGCTCCACGGGACAGGGCTGACAATCAGCCCCATCATTTT. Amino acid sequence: CSAPRDRADNQPHHF.

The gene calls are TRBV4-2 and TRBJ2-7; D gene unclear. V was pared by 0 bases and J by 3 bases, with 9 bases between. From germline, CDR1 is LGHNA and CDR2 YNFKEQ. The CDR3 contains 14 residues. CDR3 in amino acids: CASSQDVYNYEQYF. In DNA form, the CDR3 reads TGTGCCAGCAGCCAAGATGTCTATAACTACGAGCAGTACTTC.

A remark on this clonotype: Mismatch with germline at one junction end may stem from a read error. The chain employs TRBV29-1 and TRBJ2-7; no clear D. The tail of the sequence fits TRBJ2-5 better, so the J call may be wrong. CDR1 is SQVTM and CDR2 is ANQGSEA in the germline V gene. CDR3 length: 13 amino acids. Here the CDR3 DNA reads TGCAGCGTTGACCGGCGGCAGCAAGGGACCCAGTACTTC. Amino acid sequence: CSVDRRQQGTQYF.

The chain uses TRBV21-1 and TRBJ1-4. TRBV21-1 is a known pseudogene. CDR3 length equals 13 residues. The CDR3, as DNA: TGTGCCACTCAACGGGGTTATTATGAAAAACTGTTTTTT. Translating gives CATQRGYYEKLFF.

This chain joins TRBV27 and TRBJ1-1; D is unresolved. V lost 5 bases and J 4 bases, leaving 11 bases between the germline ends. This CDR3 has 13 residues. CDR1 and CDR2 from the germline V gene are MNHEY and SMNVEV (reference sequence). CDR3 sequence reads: CASSPVLGTEAFF. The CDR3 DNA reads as TGTGCCAGCAGTCCAGTGCTGGGCACTGAAGCTTTCTTT.

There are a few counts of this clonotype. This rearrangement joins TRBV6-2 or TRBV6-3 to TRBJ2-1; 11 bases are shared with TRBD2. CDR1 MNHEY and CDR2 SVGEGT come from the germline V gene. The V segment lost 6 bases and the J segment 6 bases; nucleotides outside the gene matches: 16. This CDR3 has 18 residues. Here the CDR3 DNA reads TGTGCCAGCAGGGGGAGGACTAGCGGGTTTTCGGCACGCAATGAGCAGTTCTTC. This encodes CASRGRTSGFSARNEQFF.

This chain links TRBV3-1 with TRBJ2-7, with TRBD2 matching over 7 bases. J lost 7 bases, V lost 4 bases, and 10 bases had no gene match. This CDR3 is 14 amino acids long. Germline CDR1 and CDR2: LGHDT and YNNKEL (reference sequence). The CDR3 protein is CASSPLTSPNEQYF. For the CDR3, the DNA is TGTGCCAGCAGCCCGTTGACTAGCCCCAATGAGCAGTACTTC.

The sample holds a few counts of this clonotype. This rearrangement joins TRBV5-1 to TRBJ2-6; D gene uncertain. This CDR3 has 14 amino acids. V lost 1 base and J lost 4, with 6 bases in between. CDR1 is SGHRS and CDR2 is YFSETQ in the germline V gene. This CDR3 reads CASSLFSGANVLTF. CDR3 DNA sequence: TGCGCCAGCAGCTTGTTTTCGGGGGCCAACGTCCTGACTTTC. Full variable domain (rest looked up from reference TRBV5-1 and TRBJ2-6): KAGVTQTPRYLIKTRGQQVTLSCSPISGHRSVSWYQQTPGQGLQFLFEYFSETQRNKGNFPGRFSGRQFSNSRSEMNVSTLELGDSALYLCASSLFSGANVLTFGAGSRLTVL.

The CDR3 DNA reads TGTGCCAGCAGCGCGTCCGGGACTAGGGGGGAAGAGCAGTACTTC. This encodes CASSASGTRGEEQYF. V gene TRBV9 combines with J gene TRBJ2-4; the match to TRBD2 covers 8 bases. Germline V CDR1 and CDR2: SGDLS, YYNGEE. V was pared by 3 bases and J by 13 bases, with 15 bases of the junction left unmatched. The CDR3 totals 15 residues.

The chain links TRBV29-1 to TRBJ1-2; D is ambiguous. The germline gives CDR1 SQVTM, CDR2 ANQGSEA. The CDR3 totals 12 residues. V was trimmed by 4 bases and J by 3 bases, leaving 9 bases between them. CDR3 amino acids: CSVVSRDYGYTF. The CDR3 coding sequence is TGCAGCGTTGTGAGTCGGGACTATGGCTACACCTTC.

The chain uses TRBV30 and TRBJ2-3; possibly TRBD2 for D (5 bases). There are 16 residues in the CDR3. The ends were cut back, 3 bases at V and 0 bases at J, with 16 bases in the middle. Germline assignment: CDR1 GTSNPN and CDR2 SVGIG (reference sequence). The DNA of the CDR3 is TGTGCCTGGAGGGGGTTATTCGGGGAGAGCACAGATACGCAGTATTTT. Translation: CAWRGLFGESTDTQYF.

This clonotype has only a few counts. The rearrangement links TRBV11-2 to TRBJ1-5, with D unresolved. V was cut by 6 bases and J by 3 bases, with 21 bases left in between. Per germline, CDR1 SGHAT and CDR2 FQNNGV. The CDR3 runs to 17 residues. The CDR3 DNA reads TGTGCCAGCAGTTCAGGAATCGTAGCTACCCACAATCAGCCCCAGCATTTT. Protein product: CASSSGIVATHNQPQHF. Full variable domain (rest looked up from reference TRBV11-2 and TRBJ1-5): EAGVAQSPRYKIIEKRQSVAFWCNPISGHATLYWYQQILGQGPKLLIQFQNNGVVDDSQLPKDRFSAERLKGVDSTLKIQPAKLEDSAVYLCASSSGIVATHNQPQHFGDGTRLSIL.

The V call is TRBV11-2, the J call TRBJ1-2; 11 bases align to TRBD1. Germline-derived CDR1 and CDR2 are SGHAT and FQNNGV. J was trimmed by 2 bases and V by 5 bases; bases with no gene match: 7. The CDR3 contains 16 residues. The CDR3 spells CASSPIRDRGNYGYTF. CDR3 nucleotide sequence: TGTGCCAGCAGCCCGATACGGGACAGGGGGAACTATGGCTACACCTTC.

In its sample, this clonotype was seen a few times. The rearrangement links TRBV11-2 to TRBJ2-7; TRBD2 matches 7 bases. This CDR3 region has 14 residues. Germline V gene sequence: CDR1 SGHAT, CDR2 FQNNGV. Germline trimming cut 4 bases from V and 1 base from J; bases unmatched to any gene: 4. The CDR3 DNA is TGTGCCAGCAGCTCTCAGGGAGGGTCCTACGAGCAGTACTTC. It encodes CASSSQGGSYEQYF.